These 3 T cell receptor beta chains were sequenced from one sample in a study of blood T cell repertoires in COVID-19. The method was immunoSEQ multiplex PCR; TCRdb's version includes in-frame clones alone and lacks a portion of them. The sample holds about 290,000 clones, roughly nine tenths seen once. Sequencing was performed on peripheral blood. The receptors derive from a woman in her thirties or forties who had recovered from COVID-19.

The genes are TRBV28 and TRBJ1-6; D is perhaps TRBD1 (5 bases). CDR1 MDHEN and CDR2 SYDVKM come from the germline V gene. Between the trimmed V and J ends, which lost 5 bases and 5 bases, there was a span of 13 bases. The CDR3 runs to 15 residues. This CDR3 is CASSPSAGDNSPLHF. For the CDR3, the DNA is TGTGCCAGCAGTCCCTCTGCGGGGGATAATTCACCCCTCCACTTT.

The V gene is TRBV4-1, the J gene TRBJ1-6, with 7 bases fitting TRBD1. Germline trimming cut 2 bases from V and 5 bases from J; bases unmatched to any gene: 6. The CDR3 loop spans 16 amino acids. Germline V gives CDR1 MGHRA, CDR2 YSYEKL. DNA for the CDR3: TGCGCCAGCAGCCAACTCTGGACAGGAGATAATTCACCCCTCCACTTT. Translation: CASSQLWTGDNSPLHF.

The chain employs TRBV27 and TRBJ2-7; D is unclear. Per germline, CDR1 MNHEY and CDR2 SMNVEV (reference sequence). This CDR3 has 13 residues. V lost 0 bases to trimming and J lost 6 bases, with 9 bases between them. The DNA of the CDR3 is TGTGCCAGCAGTTTATCTCGCGCGAGCGAGCAGTACTTC. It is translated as CASSLSRASEQYF.